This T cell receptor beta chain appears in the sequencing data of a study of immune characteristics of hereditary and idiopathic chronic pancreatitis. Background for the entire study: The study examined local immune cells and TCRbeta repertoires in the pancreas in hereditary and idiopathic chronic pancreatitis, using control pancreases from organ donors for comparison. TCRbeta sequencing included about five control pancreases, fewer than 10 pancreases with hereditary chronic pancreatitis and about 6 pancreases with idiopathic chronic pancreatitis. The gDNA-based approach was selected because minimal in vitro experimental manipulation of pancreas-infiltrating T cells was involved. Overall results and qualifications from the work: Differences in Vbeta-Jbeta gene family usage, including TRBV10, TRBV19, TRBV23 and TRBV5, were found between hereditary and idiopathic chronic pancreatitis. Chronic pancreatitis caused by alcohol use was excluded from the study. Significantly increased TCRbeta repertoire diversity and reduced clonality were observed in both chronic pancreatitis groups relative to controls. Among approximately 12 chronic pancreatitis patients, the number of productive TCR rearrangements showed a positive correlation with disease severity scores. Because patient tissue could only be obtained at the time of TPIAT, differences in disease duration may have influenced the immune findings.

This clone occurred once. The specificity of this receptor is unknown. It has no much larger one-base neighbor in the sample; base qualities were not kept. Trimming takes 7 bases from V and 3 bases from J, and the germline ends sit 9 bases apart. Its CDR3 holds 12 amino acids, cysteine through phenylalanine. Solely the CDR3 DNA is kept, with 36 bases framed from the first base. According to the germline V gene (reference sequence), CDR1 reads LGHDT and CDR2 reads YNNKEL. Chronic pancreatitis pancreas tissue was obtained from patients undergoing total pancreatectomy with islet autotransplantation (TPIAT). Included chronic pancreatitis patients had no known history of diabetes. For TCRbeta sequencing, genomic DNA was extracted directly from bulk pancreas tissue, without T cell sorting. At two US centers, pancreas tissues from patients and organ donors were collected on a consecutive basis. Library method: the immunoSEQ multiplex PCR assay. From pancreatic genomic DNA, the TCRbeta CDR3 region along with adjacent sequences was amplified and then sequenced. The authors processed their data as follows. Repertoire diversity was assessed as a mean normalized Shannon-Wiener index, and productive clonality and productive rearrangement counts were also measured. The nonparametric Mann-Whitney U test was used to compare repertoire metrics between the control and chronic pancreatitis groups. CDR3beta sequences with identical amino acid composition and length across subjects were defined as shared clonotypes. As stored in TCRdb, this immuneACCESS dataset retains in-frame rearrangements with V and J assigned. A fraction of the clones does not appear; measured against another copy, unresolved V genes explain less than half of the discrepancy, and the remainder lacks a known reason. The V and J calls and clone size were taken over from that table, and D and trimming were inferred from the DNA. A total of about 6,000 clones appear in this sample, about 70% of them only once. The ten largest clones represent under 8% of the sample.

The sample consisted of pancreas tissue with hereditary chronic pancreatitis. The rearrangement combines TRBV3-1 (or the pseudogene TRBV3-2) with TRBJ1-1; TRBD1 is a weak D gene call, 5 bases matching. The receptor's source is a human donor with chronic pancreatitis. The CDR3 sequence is CASTPGDTEAFF. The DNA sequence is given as TGTGCCAGCACACCGGGGGACACTGAAGCTTTCTTT.